Listed here are 27 T cell receptor beta chains from one sample, sequenced in a study of T cells in localized non-small cell lung cancer. Data came from immunoSEQ multiplex PCR; TCRdb stores just in-frame clones and leaves some out. The data contain more than 45,000 clones, roughly 85% of them seen just once; the ten biggest clones take up over 15%. Sequences were derived from peripheral blood, sampled before any cancer treatment. These receptors were taken from a male donor at least 60 years old with stage III squamous cell lung carcinoma.

The rearrangement links TRBV2 to TRBJ1-2; D unclear. The V end lost 8 bases, the J end lost 2 bases, and 12 bases lay between the germline ends. CDR3 size: 13 residues. CDR1 and CDR2 (germline): SNHLY, FYNNEI. The CDR3 DNA sequence: TGTGCCAGCGGCTACAAGCTGAACTATGGCTACACCTTC. Residues: CASGYKLNYGYTF.

The chain is built from TRBV2 and TRBJ2-5, with D uncertain. The V end lost 4 bases, the J end lost 4 bases, and 10 bases lay between the germline ends. Per the germline V gene, CDR1 is SNHLY and CDR2 is FYNNEI. The CDR3 is 13 residues long. Written as DNA, the CDR3 is TGTGCCAGCAGTGGATCCGACCGAGAGACCCAGTACTTC. It is translated as CASSGSDRETQYF.

The rearrangement links TRBV5-1 to TRBJ2-1, with 10 bases that match TRBD2. Germline trimming cut 2 bases from V and 8 bases from J; bases unmatched to any gene: 4. Germline loops: CDR1 SGHRS, CDR2 YFSETQ. The CDR3 has 14 residues. The CDR3 spells CASSFSGRGDEQFF. As DNA, the CDR3 is TGCGCCAGCAGCTTCAGCGGGAGGGGAGATGAGCAGTTCTTC.

The V and J genes are TRBV6-6 and TRBJ2-2, with 8 bases identical to TRBD1. From germline, CDR1 is MNHNY and CDR2 SVGAGI (reference sequence). V lost 7 bases, J lost 2 bases, and 6 bases stayed unmatched. The CDR3 spans 15 residues. CDR3 nucleotides: TGTGCCAGCATTAACCCAGGGGGCAACACCGGGGAGCTGTTTTTT. Translation gives CASINPGGNTGELFF.

The chain recombines TRBV13 with TRBJ2-4, with D perhaps matching TRBD2 (6 bases). The germline V and J ends were trimmed by 3 bases and 3 bases, with 18 bases remaining between them. CDR1 is PRHDT, CDR2 FYEKMQ, per germline (reference sequence). CDR3 size: 17 residues. CDR3 residues: CASSLSSLGGIKNIQYF. CDR3 in DNA: TGTGCCAGCAGCTTGTCTTCCTTGGGCGGGATCAAAAACATTCAGTACTTC.

This chain connects TRBV28 to TRBJ1-1; TRBD1 matches at 7 bases. Germline trimming cut 10 bases from V and 0 bases from J; bases unmatched to any gene: 8. The germline gives CDR1 MDHEN, CDR2 SYDVKM. The CDR3 contains 14 residues. This CDR3 is CATRTGSMNTEAFF. CDR3 DNA sequence: TGTGCCACTAGGACAGGATCGATGAACACTGAAGCTTTCTTT.

The V and J genes are TRBV9 and TRBJ2-3; D is perhaps TRBD2 (5 bases). V shed 0 bases and J shed 4 bases, with 15 bases lying between them. The germline CDR1 and CDR2 sequences are SGDLS and YYNGEE. CDR3 size: 16 residues. The CDR3 region has the DNA TGTGCCAGCAGCGTAGTAGCGTCCAGGTTCCCAGATACGCAGTATTTT. Its translation: CASSVVASRFPDTQYF.

The chain has TRBV5-1 and TRBJ2-1; TRBD2 matches at 7 bases. The CDR3 is 16 residues long. V trimming: 0 bases; J trimming: 2 bases; junction bases outside the gene matches: 5. Germline V CDR1 and CDR2: SGHRS, YFSETQ. CDR3: CASSLGGGGPYNEQFF. CDR3 sequence (DNA): TGCGCCAGCAGCTTGGGTGGCGGGGGTCCCTACAATGAGCAGTTCTTC.

The rearrangement links TRBV6-6 to TRBJ1-2; D ambiguous. V lost 4 bases to trimming and J lost 4 bases, with 7 bases between them. CDR1 is MNHNY, CDR2 SVGAGI, per germline (reference sequence). The CDR3 has 12 residues. Here the CDR3 reads CASSSSTYGYTF. CDR3 nucleotides: TGTGCCAGCAGTTCCAGCACCTATGGCTACACCTTC.

V is TRBV14 and J is TRBJ2-3; a weak D match, TRBD2 (6 bases). Deletions cut 1 base from V and 6 bases from J, with 20 bases between. Germline CDR1 and CDR2: SGHDN and FVKESK. The CDR3 loop spans 17 amino acids. Here the CDR3 reads CASSQVASSASRDTQYF. The CDR3 nucleotides read TGTGCCAGCAGCCAAGTAGCGTCTAGCGCGAGTCGGGATACGCAGTATTTT.

The V gene is TRBV12-1, the J gene TRBJ2-3; the table assigns TRBD1, which was not confirmed against the DNA. TRBV12-1 is a pseudogene locus. The CDR3 consists of 13 residues. CDR3 residues: CASSCQKKSTQYF. For the CDR3, the DNA is TGTGCCAGCAGCTGTCAGAAAAAATCTACGCAGTATTTT.

The rearrangement joins TRBV30 to TRBJ1-5, with D hard to call. V was trimmed by 0 bases and J by 2 bases, leaving 5 bases between them. This CDR3 spans 13 amino acids. The germline gives CDR1 GTSNPN, CDR2 SVGIG (reference sequence). CDR3 DNA sequence: TGTGCCTGGAGTGTACGGGGCAATCAGCCCCAGCATTTT. Translated: CAWSVRGNQPQHF.

This rearrangement joins TRBV7-9 to TRBJ2-3, with TRBD1 identical over 11 bases. Germline values: CDR1 SEHNR, CDR2 FQNEAQ (reference sequence). With V trimmed by 6 bases and J by 0 bases, 11 bases remained unmatched. This CDR3 has 18 residues. The CDR3 DNA reads as TGTGCCAGCAGTCGGGGACAGGGGGGTACCCCGAGCACAGATACGCAGTATTTT. It yields the protein CASSRGQGGTPSTDTQYF.

The J gene is TRBJ1-1, the V gene TRBV5-1, with unresolved D. V dropped 4 bases and J dropped 1 base, with 26 bases sitting between them. This CDR3 spans 19 amino acids. The germline CDR1 and CDR2 sequences are SGHRS and YFSETQ. In nucleotides, the CDR3 is TGCGCCAGCAGCCAGCTTGGCCCTGGTCAAAAAGAGACGAACACTGAAGCTTTCTTT. Translated: CASSQLGPGQKETNTEAFF.

The genes are TRBV18 and TRBJ1-2; no firm D call. The CDR3 loop spans 15 amino acids. The germline V gene has CDR1 KGHSH and CDR2 LQKENI. V was pared by 1 base and J by 0 bases, with 9 bases between. The CDR3 protein is CASSPRPPPNYGYTF. The CDR3 DNA sequence: TGTGCCAGCTCACCACGGCCACCCCCTAACTATGGCTACACCTTC.

This chain connects TRBV5-4 to TRBJ1-2; maybe TRBD1 (5 bases). Germline CDR1 and CDR2: SGHNT and YYREEE (reference sequence). Trimming took off 4 bases at V and 3 bases at J, with 10 bases between the two ends. The CDR3 runs to 13 residues. CDR3 bases: TGTGCCAGCAGCCGGGCGGGGGACTATGGCTACACCTTC. It translates to CASSRAGDYGYTF.

This chain joins TRBV9 and TRBJ2-3, with D hard to call. The CDR3 length is 14 residues. Looked up from germline, CDR1 is SGDLS and CDR2 is YYNGEE. V lost 4 bases, J lost 6 bases, and 15 bases lay in between. CDR3 in amino acids: CASSPQWGFDTQYF. CDR3 nucleotide sequence: TGTGCCAGCAGCCCTCAGTGGGGATTTGATACGCAGTATTTT.

The gene calls are TRBV12-5 and TRBJ2-7; D may be TRBD1 or TRBD2 (5 bases each). Germline CDR1 and CDR2: LGHNT and FRNRAP. Trimming shortened V by 3 bases and J by 10 bases, and 13 bases separated the two germline ends. CDR3 size: 12 residues. CDR3 in amino acids: CASGLDAGDQYF. In DNA, the CDR3 is TGTGCTAGTGGTTTAGACGCCGGGGACCAGTACTTC.

The chain employs TRBV7-2 and TRBJ2-7; 12 positions match TRBD2. The length of the CDR3 is 16 residues. The germline V gene encodes CDR1 SGHTA and CDR2 FQGNSA. V dropped 5 bases and J dropped 2; count of bases not matched to a gene: 7. The CDR3 loop is CASSPRLAGGPYEQYF. Written as DNA, the CDR3 is TGTGCCAGCAGCCCTCGTCTAGCGGGGGGGCCCTACGAGCAGTACTTC.

For the CDR3, the DNA is TGCGCCAGCAGCACGTCCGGGACAGGGATGACTGGGGCCAACGTCCTGACTTTC. Residues: CASSTSGTGMTGANVLTF. The chain joins TRBV5-1 to TRBJ2-6; 9 bases align to TRBD1. The germline CDR1 and CDR2 sequences are SGHRS and YFSETQ. The CDR3 covers 18 residues. J gave up 2 bases and V 4 bases, and 10 bases lay outside the gene matches.

V and J are TRBV19 and TRBJ1-4; unclear D gene. V shed 3 bases and J shed 0 bases, with 11 bases lying between them. The germline gives CDR1 LNHDA, CDR2 SQIVND (reference sequence). The CDR3 contains 16 residues. The CDR3 nucleotides read TGTGCCAGTAGTATGAGGGCCCCCGCAACTAATGAAAAACTGTTTTTT. Residues: CASSMRAPATNEKLFF.

This rearrangement joins TRBV21-1 to TRBJ2-2. TRBV21-1 is a listed pseudogene. The CDR3 length is 15 residues. This CDR3 reads CASSKRRRHTGELFF. The CDR3 DNA follows: TGTGCCAGCAGCAAAAGGCGTCGTCACACCGGGGAGCTGTTTTTT.

The chain combines TRBV6-1 with TRBJ2-7; D possibly uses TRBD1 or TRBD2 (5 bases each). Between the trimmed V and J ends, which lost 5 bases and 2 bases, there was a span of 13 bases. Per germline, CDR1 MNHNS and CDR2 SASEGT. The length of the CDR3 is 14 residues. CDR3 in DNA: TGTGCCAGCAGTCCCCGGGACGGAGCCTACGAGCAGTACTTC. Amino acid sequence: CASSPRDGAYEQYF.

In its sample, this clone was seen many times. The chain links TRBV19 to TRBJ1-6; 8 nucleotides agree with TRBD1. The CDR3 extends over 19 amino acids. The J segment lost 7 bases and the V segment lost 7 bases, leaving 21 bases of the junction unmatched. Germline values: CDR1 LNHDA, CDR2 SQIVND (reference sequence). The CDR3 DNA is TGTGCCAGTACTTCGCGGCCAGGGGGCGCCAGGGGAGTGAATTCACCCCTCCACTTT. As protein: CASTSRPGGARGVNSPLHF.

The genes are TRBV5-1 and TRBJ1-2; D not certain. V dropped 4 bases and J dropped 1 base, with 14 bases sitting between them. Germline CDR1 SGHRS, CDR2 YFSETQ. The CDR3 sequence is 15 residues long. Here the CDR3 DNA reads TGCGCCAGCAGCGACATAACTGGGGTTAACTATGGCTACACCTTC. Its translation: CASSDITGVNYGYTF.

V is TRBV7-9 and J is TRBJ1-1; D is perhaps TRBD1 (5 bases). Germline V gene data show CDR1 as SEHNR and CDR2 as FQNEAQ (reference sequence). Trimming took off 0 bases at V and 1 base at J, with 9 bases between the two ends. This CDR3 is built from 15 residues. Written as DNA, the CDR3 is TGTGCCAGCAGCTTAGCGGGGGTGGAGAACACTGAAGCTTTCTTT. Translation gives CASSLAGVENTEAFF.

The V gene is TRBV18, the J gene TRBJ2-1; TRBD2 agrees at 12 bases. This CDR3 region has 20 residues. The germline gives CDR1 KGHSH, CDR2 LQKENI. The J segment lost 0 bases and the V segment lost 2 bases, leaving 11 bases of the junction unmatched. The CDR3 DNA reads as TGTGCCAGCTCACCATTCCTTAGGACTAGCGGGAAGAGCTCCTACAATGAGCAGTTCTTC. Protein sequence: CASSPFLRTSGKSSYNEQFF.